A selection of T cell receptor beta chains follows, all from one sample in a study of Ad26.COV2.S vaccination and SARS-CoV-2 variants. TCRdb's copy holds only in-frame clones and misses some; the assay was immunoSEQ multiplex PCR. The data hold about 180,000 clones, with 70% to 90% observed a single time. Here the sequenced sample was peripheral blood, taken after recovery from COVID-19. The receptors originated from a human donor who had recovered from COVID-19. Each CDR3 is given with its conserved first and last residue. D genes are given only for firm matches. Size tells how often a clone was seen (once, few, many) or the class of an expanded clone, and some rows leave it out.

once | . | TRBJ2-7 | TRBV2 | 15 | TGTGCCCTCCGAAGAAGGAGCGTCGCTGGGCCGGAGCAGTACTTC | CALRRRSVAGPEQYF
. | . | TRBJ2-7 | TRBV5-6 | 13 | TGTGCCAGCAGCTTGGTAGAGGGAGGCGAGCAGTACTTC | CASSLVEGGEQYF
. | . | TRBJ1-6 | TRBV7-9 | 16 | TGTGCCAGCAGCCAAACTCGGGGGGCAGGAAATTCACCCCTCCACTTT | CASSQTRGAGNSPLHF
. | TRBD1 | TRBJ1-2 | TRBV7-9 | 14 | TGTGCCAGCAGCTTAGAGACAGGGTTCTATGGCTACACCTTC | CASSLETGFYGYTF
. | . | TRBJ1-2 | TRBV12-3/TRBV12-4 | 13 | TGTGCCAGCACCCATCTAAGGGACTATGGCTACACCTTC | CASTHLRDYGYTF
. | TRBD1 | TRBJ2-2 | TRBV9 | 15 | TGTGCCAGCAGCCCAGGACAGGGGGGCACCGGGGAGCTGTTTTTT | CASSPGQGGTGELFF
. | TRBD1 | TRBJ1-3 | TRBV11-2 | 16 | TGTGCCAGCAGCCACCAGTGGGACAGATCTGGAAACACCATATATTTT | CASSHQWDRSGNTIYF
. | . | TRBJ1-3 | TRBV18 | 14 | TGTGCCAGCTCACCTGGAGCGGAAGGAAACACCATATATTTT | CASSPGAEGNTIYF
. | TRBD2 | TRBJ2-1 | TRBV7-2 | 15 | TGTGCCAGCAGCTTATCGAGGACTAGCGGGGGTGAGCAGTTCTTC | CASSLSRTSGGEQFF
. | . | TRBJ2-7 | TRBV5-1 | 15 | TGCGCCAGCAGCTTGGGTAGGGGTCAGACCTACGAGCAGTACTTC | CASSLGRGQTYEQYF
few | TRBD2 | TRBJ2-7 | TRBV23-1 | 14 | TGCGCCAGCAGCCCTCTAGCGGCTTGGGACGAGCAGTACTTC | CASSPLAAWDEQYF
. | TRBD1 | TRBJ2-7 | TRBV7-8 | 14 | TGTGCCAGCAGCCCGACCGGGACAGGGTACGAGCAGTACTTC | CASSPTGTGYEQYF
few | . | TRBJ1-1 | TRBV6-5 | 11 | TGTGCCAGCAGCCGACAGGCTGAAGCTTTCTTT | CASSRQAEAFF
once | TRBD2 | TRBJ2-3 | TRBV7-2 | 14 | TGTGCCAGCAGCTTAGTCCGAGCGGGGGATACGCAGTATTTT | CASSLVRAGDTQYF
. | TRBD1 | TRBJ1-6 | TRBV6-5 | 15 | TGTGCCAGCAGTCTCCGGGACAGGGAACTGTCACCCCTCCACTTT | CASSLRDRELSPLHF
. | TRBD2 | TRBJ2-3 | TRBV27 | 18 | TGTGCCAGCAGTTTATGGCTAGCGGGAGGAACTAGCACAGATACGCAGTATTTT | CASSLWLAGGTSTDTQYF
once | . | TRBJ2-7 | TRBV29-1 | 12 | TGCAGCGTTTTGACTAGTTTCTACGAGCAGTACTTC | CSVLTSFYEQYF
. | . | TRBJ2-3 | TRBV6-5 | 14 | TGTGCCAGCAGTTACCTAGCCGTCACAGATACGCAGTATTTT | CASSYLAVTDTQYF
. | TRBD1 | TRBJ1-2 | TRBV2 | 14 | TGTGCCAGCAGTGAAGTTGGGACAGCGTATGGCTACACCTTC | CASSEVGTAYGYTF
once | . | TRBJ1-1 | TRBV19 | 13 | TGTGCCAGTAGGGGATTCAGGAACACTGAAGCTTTCTTT | CASRGFRNTEAFF
. | . | TRBJ1-1 | TRBV11-2 | 14 | TGTGCCAGCAGCTTGGCGACAGCTAACACTGAAGCTTTCTTT | CASSLATANTEAFF
few | . | TRBJ2-2 | TRBV6-1 | 14 | TGTGCCAGCAGTGAGCAGGTTACCACCGGGGAGCTGTTTTTT | CASSEQVTTGELFF
. | . | TRBJ1-1 | TRBV12-3/TRBV12-4 | 13 | TGTGCCAGCAGTTTAACTCAGAACACTGAAGCTTTCTTT | CASSLTQNTEAFF
. | TRBD1 | TRBJ2-7 | TRBV19 | 14 | TGTGCCAGTAAGAGGGACAGAACAAATTACGAGCAGTACTTC | CASKRDRTNYEQYF
. | . | TRBJ1-5 | TRBV5-1 | 15 | TGCGCCAGCAGCATCGGGCAGGGAGGCAATCAGCCCCAGCATTTT | CASSIGQGGNQPQHF
. | . | TRBJ2-3 | TRBV12-3/TRBV12-4 | 13 | TGTGCCAGCAGTTTAGAGCGCAGAGATACGCAGTATTTT | CASSLERRDTQYF
. | TRBD2 | TRBJ2-5 | TRBV5-5 | 17 | TGTGCCAGCAGCTTGATTTCTAGCGGGAACACCCGAGAGACCCAGTACTTC | CASSLISSGNTRETQYF
. | TRBD1 | TRBJ1-5 | TRBV6-6 | 15 | TGTGCCAGCAGCCCCGACAGGGGCAGCAATCAGCCCCAGCATTTT | CASSPDRGSNQPQHF
. | . | TRBJ2-2 | TRBV7-9 | 14 | TGTGCCAGCAATACGGGTCCGGGCGCCGGGGAGCTGTTTTTT | CASNTGPGAGELFF
. | . | TRBJ2-1 | TRBV12-5 | 15 | TGTGCTAGTGGCCTCACCGGGACACCCTACAATGAGCAGTTCTTC | CASGLTGTPYNEQFF
. | . | TRBJ2-1 | TRBV9 | 13 | TGTGCCAGCAGCGCCTTCTCATGTTGCGGGACGGTCTTC | CASSAFSCCGTVF